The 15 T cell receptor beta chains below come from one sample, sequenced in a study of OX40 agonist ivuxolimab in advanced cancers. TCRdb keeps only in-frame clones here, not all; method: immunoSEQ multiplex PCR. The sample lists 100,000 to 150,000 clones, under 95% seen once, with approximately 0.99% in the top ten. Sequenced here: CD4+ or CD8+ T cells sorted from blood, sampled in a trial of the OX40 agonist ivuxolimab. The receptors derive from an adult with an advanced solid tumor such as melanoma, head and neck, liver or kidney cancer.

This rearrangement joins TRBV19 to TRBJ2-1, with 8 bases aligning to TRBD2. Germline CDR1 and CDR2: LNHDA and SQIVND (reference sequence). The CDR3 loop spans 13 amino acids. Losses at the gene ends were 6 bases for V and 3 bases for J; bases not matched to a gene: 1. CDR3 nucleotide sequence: TGTGCCAGTAGACTAGCGGTCTACAATGAGCAGTTCTTC. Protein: CASRLAVYNEQFF.

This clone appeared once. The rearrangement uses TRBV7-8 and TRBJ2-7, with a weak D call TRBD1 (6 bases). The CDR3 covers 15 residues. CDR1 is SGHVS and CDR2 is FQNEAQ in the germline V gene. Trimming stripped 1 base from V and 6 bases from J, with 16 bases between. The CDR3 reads CASSLVRDIRSEQYF. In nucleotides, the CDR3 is TGTGCCAGCAGCTTAGTCAGGGACATCAGGAGCGAGCAGTACTTC.

The CDR3 here is CASNKREALLDTQYF. In DNA, the CDR3 is TGTGCCAGTAATAAACGGGAGGCTCTTTTGGATACGCAGTATTTT. The chain uses TRBV19 and TRBJ2-3; 7 bases line up with TRBD2. The germline gives CDR1 LNHDA, CDR2 SQIVND (reference sequence). This CDR3 contains 15 residues. The V and J ends lost 7 bases and 6 bases, in that order; junction bases with no gene match: 13.

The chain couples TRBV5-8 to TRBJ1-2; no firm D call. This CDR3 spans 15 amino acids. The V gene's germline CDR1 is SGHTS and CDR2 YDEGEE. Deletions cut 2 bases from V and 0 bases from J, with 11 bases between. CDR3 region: CASSLPGRTNYGYTF. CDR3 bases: TGTGCCAGCAGCTTACCAGGACGGACTAACTATGGCTACACCTTC.

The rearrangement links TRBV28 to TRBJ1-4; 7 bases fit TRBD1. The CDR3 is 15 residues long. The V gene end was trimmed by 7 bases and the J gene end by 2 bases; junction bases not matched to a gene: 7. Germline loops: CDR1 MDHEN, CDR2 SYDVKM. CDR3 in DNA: TGTGCCAGCACCTCACCGGACAGGACTAATGAAAAACTGTTTTTT. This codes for CASTSPDRTNEKLFF.

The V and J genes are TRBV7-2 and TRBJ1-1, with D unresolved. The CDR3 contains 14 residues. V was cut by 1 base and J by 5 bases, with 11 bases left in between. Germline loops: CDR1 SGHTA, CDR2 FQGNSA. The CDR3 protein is CASSLVSGRTEAFF. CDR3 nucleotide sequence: TGTGCCAGCAGCTTAGTCAGCGGGAGAACTGAAGCTTTCTTT.

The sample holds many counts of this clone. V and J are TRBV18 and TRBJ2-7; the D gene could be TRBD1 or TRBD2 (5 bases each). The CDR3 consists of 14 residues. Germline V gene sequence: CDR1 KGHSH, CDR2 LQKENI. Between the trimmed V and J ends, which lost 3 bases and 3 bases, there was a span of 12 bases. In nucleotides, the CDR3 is TGTGCCAGCTCACCCAACGGGGCCGGCTACGAGCAGTACTTC. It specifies CASSPNGAGYEQYF.

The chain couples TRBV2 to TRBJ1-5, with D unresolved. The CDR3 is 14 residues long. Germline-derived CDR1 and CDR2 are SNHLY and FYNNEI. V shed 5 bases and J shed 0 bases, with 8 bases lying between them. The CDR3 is CASSSVNSNQPQHF. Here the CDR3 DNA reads TGTGCCAGCAGTTCCGTTAATAGCAATCAGCCCCAGCATTTT.

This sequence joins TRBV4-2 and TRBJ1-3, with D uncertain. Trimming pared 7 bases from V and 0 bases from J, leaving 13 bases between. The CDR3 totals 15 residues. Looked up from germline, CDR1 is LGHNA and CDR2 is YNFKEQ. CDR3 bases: TGTGCCAGCACCATCGGATACATCTCTGGAAACACCATATATTTT. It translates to CASTIGYISGNTIYF.

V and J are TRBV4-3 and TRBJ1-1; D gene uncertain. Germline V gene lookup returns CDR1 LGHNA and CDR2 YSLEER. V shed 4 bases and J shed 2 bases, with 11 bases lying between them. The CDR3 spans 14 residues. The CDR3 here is CASSLSSGNTEAFF. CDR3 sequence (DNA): TGCGCCAGCAGCCTCAGTTCAGGCAACACTGAAGCTTTCTTT.

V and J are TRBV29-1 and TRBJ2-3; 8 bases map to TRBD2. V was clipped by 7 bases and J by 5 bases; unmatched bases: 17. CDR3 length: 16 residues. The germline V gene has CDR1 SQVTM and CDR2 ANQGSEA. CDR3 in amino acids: CSAYVREARFRDTQYF. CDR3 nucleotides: TGCAGCGCCTATGTGCGGGAGGCCCGGTTTAGAGATACGCAGTATTTT.

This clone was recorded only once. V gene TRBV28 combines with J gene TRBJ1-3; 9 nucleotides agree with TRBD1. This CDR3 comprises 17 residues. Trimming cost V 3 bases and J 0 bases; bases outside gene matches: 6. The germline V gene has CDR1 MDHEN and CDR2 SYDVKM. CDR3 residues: CASSFRDRVASGNTIYF. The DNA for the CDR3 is TGTGCCAGCAGTTTCCGGGACAGGGTGGCCTCTGGAAACACCATATATTTT.

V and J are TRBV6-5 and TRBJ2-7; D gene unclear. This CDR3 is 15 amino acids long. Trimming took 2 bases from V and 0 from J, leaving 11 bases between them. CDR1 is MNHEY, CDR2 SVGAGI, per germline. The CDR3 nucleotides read TGTGCCAGCAGTTACGATGCTTCGCTCTCCTACGAGCAGTACTTC. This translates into CASSYDASLSYEQYF.

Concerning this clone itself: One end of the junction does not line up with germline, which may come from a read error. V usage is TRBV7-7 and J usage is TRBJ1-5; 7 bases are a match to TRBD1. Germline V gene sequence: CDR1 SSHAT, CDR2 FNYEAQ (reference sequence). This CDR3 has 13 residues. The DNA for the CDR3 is TGTGCTAGCAGTGAAGGACAGGATCAGCCCCAGCATTTT. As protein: CASSEGQDQPQHF.

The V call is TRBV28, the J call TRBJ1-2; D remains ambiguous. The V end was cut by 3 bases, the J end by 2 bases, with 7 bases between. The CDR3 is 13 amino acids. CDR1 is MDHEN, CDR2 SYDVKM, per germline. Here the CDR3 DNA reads TGTGCCAGCAGTTTGACTCAAAACTATGGCTACACCTTC. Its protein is CASSLTQNYGYTF.